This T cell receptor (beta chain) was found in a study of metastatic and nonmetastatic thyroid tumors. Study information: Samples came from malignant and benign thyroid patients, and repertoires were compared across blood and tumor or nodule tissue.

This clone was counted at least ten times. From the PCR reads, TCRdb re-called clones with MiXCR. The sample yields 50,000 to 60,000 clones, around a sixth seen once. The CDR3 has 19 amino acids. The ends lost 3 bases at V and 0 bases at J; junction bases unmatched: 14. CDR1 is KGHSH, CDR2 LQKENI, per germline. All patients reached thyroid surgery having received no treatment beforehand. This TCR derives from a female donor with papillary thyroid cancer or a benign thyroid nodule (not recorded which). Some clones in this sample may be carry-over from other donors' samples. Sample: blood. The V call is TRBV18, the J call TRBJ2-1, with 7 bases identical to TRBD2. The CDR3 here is CASSPVGTTYISSYNEQFF. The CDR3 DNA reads TGTGCCAGCTCACCCGTCGGGACTACGTACATTAGCTCCTACAATGAGCAGTTCTTC.